The clone carrying this T cell receptor (beta chain) was recorded a few times. What it binds is unknown. There were TCR beta CDR3 regions amplified from RNA transcripts. Carried out on the TCR CDR3, a first-round RT-PCR used the HTBI primer set. One entry per CDR3 protein, called by TCRdb with MiXCR from the multiplex PCR reads. The sample shows a few hundred thousand distinct CDR3 sequences, about 16% of them seen only once. The data belong to a study of T cells in Graves' hyperthyroidism and ophthalmopathy. Whole-study findings and limits: Ophthalmopathy was identified by the model a median around 6.3 months ahead of onset.

Uncontrolled infection, other autoimmune disease, pregnancy or lactation barred patients from enrollment. The receptor comes from a woman aged 25 to 39 with Graves' ophthalmopathy. The sequenced sample was blood.

The CDR3 reads CASSLVGGKTQYF. The DNA of the CDR3 is TGCGCCAGCAGCTTGGTTGGGGGCAAGACCCAGTACTTC. The chain couples TRBV5-1 to TRBJ2-5; tentatively, D is TRBD1 (6 bases). CDR3 length equals 13 residues. With 0 bases removed from V and 6 bases from J, the gap between germline ends came to 9 bases. Germline CDR1 and CDR2: SGHRS and YFSETQ.